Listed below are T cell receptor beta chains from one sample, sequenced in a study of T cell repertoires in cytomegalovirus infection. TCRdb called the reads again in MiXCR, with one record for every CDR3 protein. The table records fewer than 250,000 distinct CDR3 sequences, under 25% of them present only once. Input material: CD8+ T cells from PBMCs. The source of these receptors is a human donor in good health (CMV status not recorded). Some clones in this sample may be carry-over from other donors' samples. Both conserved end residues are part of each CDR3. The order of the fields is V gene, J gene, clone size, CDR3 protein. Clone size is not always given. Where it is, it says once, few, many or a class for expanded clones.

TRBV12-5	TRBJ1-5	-	CASGFGPPWPQHF
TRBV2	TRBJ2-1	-	CASSYVTGTNEQFF
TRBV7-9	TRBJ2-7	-	CASSTGQGVYEQYF
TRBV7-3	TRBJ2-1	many	CASSSTPSDEQFF
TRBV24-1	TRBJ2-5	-	CATSDLRETQYF
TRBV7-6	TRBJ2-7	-	CASSQGISYEQYF
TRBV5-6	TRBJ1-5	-	CASSHGTGGSPQHF
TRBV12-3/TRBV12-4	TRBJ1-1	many	CASSPDNTEAFF
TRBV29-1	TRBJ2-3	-	CSVGVTDTQYF
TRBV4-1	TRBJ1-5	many	CASSKGPNQPQHF
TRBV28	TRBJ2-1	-	CGSSLSPADSDNEQFF
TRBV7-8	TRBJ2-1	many	CASSQTSGVGRLQFF
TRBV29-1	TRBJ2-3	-	CSADRDTQYF
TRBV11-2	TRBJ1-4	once	CASSLEGGRQKPFF
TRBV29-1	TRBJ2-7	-	CSVSGGDNYEQYF
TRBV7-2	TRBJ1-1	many	CASSPTVGNTEAFF
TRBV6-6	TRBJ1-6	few	CASSRTVSNSPLHF
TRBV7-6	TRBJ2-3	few	CASSFPLAGNTDTQYF
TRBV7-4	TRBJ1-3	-	CASSSRQSSGNTIYF
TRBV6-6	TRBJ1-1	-	CASILPGEDTEAFF
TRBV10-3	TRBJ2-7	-	CAISRDRDSEQYF
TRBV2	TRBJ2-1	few	CASSAISGTVNEQFF
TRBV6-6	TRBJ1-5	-	CASSAPDRDSNQPQHF
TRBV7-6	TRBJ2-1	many	CASSLSLAGTNEQFF
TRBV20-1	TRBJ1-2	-	CSARKVGGYTF
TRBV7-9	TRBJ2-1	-	CASSHQTGIHYNEQFF
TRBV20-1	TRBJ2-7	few	CSARDLRGNRYEQYF
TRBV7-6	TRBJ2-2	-	CASSSQGWDYRTGELFF
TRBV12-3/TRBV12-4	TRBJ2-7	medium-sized	CASSFGSLALEQYF
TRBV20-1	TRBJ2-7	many	CSASGQGNSYEQYF
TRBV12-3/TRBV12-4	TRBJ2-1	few	CASSYWTGNEQFF
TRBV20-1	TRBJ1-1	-	CSARDLTEAFF
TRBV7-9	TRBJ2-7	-	CASSKSGAGEQYF
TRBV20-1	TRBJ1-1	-	CSAREMTGDPAEAFF
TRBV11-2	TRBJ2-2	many	CASSLPPKQIQNTGELFF
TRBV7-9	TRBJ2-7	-	CASSLVGGVEQYF
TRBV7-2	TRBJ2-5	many	CASSLASYGGETQYF
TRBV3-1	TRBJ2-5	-	CASSQDASLGLSETQYF
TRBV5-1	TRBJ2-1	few	CASSLGWGGGNEQFF
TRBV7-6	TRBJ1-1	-	CASSPAFNTEAFF
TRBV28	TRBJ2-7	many	CASSFPSYEQYF
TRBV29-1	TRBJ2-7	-	CSVGGTGSYEQYF
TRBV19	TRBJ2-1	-	CASSMGFYNEQFF
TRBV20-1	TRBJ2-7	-	CSLPAESSYEQYF
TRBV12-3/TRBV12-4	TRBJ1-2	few	CASRYGQGYTF
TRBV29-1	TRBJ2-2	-	CSVRIDNTGELFF
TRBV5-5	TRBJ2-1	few	CASSLGTWVVDEQFF
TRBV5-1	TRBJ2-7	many	CASSLGNSYEQYF
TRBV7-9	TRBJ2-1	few	CASSPIGDEQFF
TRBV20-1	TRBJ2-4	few	CSASSLAKNIQYF
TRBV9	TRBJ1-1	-	CASSGGEATEAFF
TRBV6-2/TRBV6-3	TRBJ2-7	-	CASSDRDYEQYF
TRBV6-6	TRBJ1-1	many	CASSYSPELTEAFF
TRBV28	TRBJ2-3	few	CASSPFLGTQYF
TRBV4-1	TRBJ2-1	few	CASSQDPSLSSYNEQFF
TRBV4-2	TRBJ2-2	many	CASSQEEERGYTGELFF
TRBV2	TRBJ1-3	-	CASSPGLSGNTIYF
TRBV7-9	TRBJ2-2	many	CASSPNERWRELFF
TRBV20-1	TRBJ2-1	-	CSARGTSGDNEQFF